This T cell receptor beta chain is from a study of shared clonotypes between healthy human individuals. Libraries were prepared by immunoSEQ multiplex PCR; TCRdb keeps only in-frame clonotypes and omits some of them. The sample lists approximately 600,000 clones; 85% to 95% were seen once. Only CD45RO-negative cells positively selected for CCR7 counted as naive CD8 cells, so terminally differentiated effector memory CD45RA+ cells were excluded. CDR3 length equals 14 residues. With 3 bases removed from V and 2 bases from J, the gap between germline ends came to 11 bases. Germline lookup yields CDR1 SGHDT and CDR2 YYEEEE.

The V and J genes are TRBV5-6 and TRBJ2-5; the D gene is possibly TRBD1 (5 bases). Material for sequencing was naive CD8+ T cells sorted from blood. This receptor was identified in a woman between 25 and 40 years old in good health. The chain's CDR3 is CASSYPTEQETQYF. CDR3 DNA sequence: TGTGCCAGCAGCTACCCGACAGAACAAGAGACCCAGTACTTC. Complete variable domain (other parts from reference TRBV5-6 and TRBJ2-5): DAGVTQSPTHLIKTRGQQVTLRCSPKSGHDTVSWYQQALGQGPQFIFQYYEEEERQRGNFPDRFSGHQFPNYSSELNVNALLLGDSALYLCASSYPTEQETQYFGPGTRLLVL.